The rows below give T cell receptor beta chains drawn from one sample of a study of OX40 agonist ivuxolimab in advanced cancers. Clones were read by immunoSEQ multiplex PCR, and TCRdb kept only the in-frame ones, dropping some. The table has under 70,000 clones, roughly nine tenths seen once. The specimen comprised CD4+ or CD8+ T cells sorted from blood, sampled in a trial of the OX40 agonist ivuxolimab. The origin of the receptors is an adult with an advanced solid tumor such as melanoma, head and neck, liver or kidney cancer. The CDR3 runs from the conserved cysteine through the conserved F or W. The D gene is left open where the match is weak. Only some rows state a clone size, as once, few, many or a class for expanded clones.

CDR3nt: TGTGCCAGCAGTTACCCGACAGGGGCCGGGGAGCTGTTTTTT; CDR3aa: CASSYPTGAGELFF; v_gene: TRBV6-6; j_gene: TRBJ2-2; d_gene: TRBD1; abundance: -
CDR3nt: TGTGCCAGTACCCCTCGGTGGATCTATGGCTACACCTTC; CDR3aa: CASTPRWIYGYTF; v_gene: TRBV19; j_gene: TRBJ1-2; d_gene: -; abundance: -
CDR3nt: TGTGCCAGCTCAGCGCAACAGGGAGAGAGCAATCAGCCCCAGCATTTT; CDR3aa: CASSAQQGESNQPQHF; v_gene: TRBV18; j_gene: TRBJ1-5; d_gene: -; abundance: -
CDR3nt: TGTGCCGGCCGTGGTAACAGGCGGAATAGCAATCAGCCCCAGCATTTT; CDR3aa: CAGRGNRRNSNQPQHF; v_gene: TRBV21-1; j_gene: TRBJ1-5; d_gene: -; abundance: -
CDR3nt: TGTGCCAGCAGTCGGGACGGGAACTATGGCTACACCTTC; CDR3aa: CASSRDGNYGYTF; v_gene: TRBV25-1; j_gene: TRBJ1-2; d_gene: -; abundance: -
CDR3nt: TGTGCCAGCAGTTTATCGTTACCAGACTTCGATACGCAGTATTTT; CDR3aa: CASSLSLPDFDTQYF; v_gene: TRBV27; j_gene: TRBJ2-3; d_gene: -; abundance: -
CDR3nt: TGTGCCAGCAGTGGGGCCCAGGGAGATACGCAGTATTTT; CDR3aa: CASSGAQGDTQYF; v_gene: TRBV5-6; j_gene: TRBJ2-3; d_gene: -; abundance: -
CDR3nt: TGTGCCAGCAGCTTAGGCCTAGGAGGGCTCGAGCAGTACTTC; CDR3aa: CASSLGLGGLEQYF; v_gene: TRBV13; j_gene: TRBJ2-7; d_gene: -; abundance: -
CDR3nt: TGTGCCAGCAGCGCCAACTGGGACAGCACAGATACGCAGTATTTT; CDR3aa: CASSANWDSTDTQYF; v_gene: TRBV11-2; j_gene: TRBJ2-3; d_gene: -; abundance: -
CDR3nt: TGTGCCAGCAGTCGGTTGGGACAGAACTATGGCTACACCTTC; CDR3aa: CASSRLGQNYGYTF; v_gene: TRBV6-1; j_gene: TRBJ1-2; d_gene: TRBD1; abundance: -
CDR3nt: TGTGCCAGCACTACGGGACTAGCGGGAACAGATACGCAGTATTTT; CDR3aa: CASTTGLAGTDTQYF; v_gene: TRBV18; j_gene: TRBJ2-3; d_gene: TRBD2; abundance: -
CDR3nt: TGTGCCAGCAGCTTATCGGAGACCCAGTACTTC; CDR3aa: CASSLSETQYF; v_gene: TRBV11-2; j_gene: TRBJ2-5; d_gene: -; abundance: -
CDR3nt: TGTGCCTGGAGTGTAATAGCTAGCGGGGCCAGGGCCGGGGAGCTGTTTTTT; CDR3aa: CAWSVIASGARAGELFF; v_gene: TRBV30; j_gene: TRBJ2-2; d_gene: TRBD2; abundance: -
CDR3nt: TGTGCCAGCAGGCAACCAGGGGCAGATACGCAGTATTTT; CDR3aa: CASRQPGADTQYF; v_gene: TRBV6-5; j_gene: TRBJ2-3; d_gene: -; abundance: -
CDR3nt: TGTGCCATCAGCTCCGGGACTAGCGGGGGGGTGGATGAGCAGTTCTTC; CDR3aa: CAISSGTSGGVDEQFF; v_gene: TRBV10-3; j_gene: TRBJ2-1; d_gene: TRBD2; abundance: -
CDR3nt: TGTGCCAGCAGTTTTGGCAGAACGAACACCGGGGAGCTGTTTTTT; CDR3aa: CASSFGRTNTGELFF; v_gene: TRBV27; j_gene: TRBJ2-2; d_gene: -; abundance: -
CDR3nt: TGTGCCAGCAGCTTGGGGCAGGGGGCGACCCAGTACTTC; CDR3aa: CASSLGQGATQYF; v_gene: TRBV5-6; j_gene: TRBJ2-5; d_gene: TRBD1; abundance: -
CDR3nt: TGTGCCAGCAGCCTCGAAGGGGGAGGCGGTAGGTACGAGCAGTACTTC; CDR3aa: CASSLEGGGGRYEQYF; v_gene: TRBV7-3; j_gene: TRBJ2-7; d_gene: -; abundance: -
CDR3nt: TGTGCCAGCAGCAGAACTAGCGGGAGGGAACGCTACGAGCAGTACTTC; CDR3aa: CASSRTSGRERYEQYF; v_gene: TRBV11-3; j_gene: TRBJ2-7; d_gene: TRBD2; abundance: -
CDR3nt: TGTGCCAGCAGTTCTTCTACCCGAAATCAGCCCCAGCATTTT; CDR3aa: CASSSSTRNQPQHF; v_gene: TRBV6-6; j_gene: TRBJ1-5; d_gene: -; abundance: once
CDR3nt: TGTGCCAGCATCCTCGTCCCCGGGGGTTTGGACGAGCAGTACTTC; CDR3aa: CASILVPGGLDEQYF; v_gene: TRBV6-6; j_gene: TRBJ2-7; d_gene: -; abundance: -
CDR3nt: TGCGCCAGCAGCCTCAGGGATGGGGCCTCCTACGAGCAGTACTTC; CDR3aa: CASSLRDGASYEQYF; v_gene: TRBV4-1; j_gene: TRBJ2-7; d_gene: -; abundance: -
CDR3nt: TGCGCCAGCAGCTTGGCTTGGGCAGGGCAAGAGACCCAGTACTTC; CDR3aa: CASSLAWAGQETQYF; v_gene: TRBV5-1; j_gene: TRBJ2-5; d_gene: -; abundance: once
CDR3nt: TGTGCCAGCAGCTTGATGGGACAGGTGGATCAGCCCCAGCATTTT; CDR3aa: CASSLMGQVDQPQHF; v_gene: TRBV5-8; j_gene: TRBJ1-5; d_gene: TRBD1; abundance: -
CDR3nt: TGTGCCAGCAGACCGACTAGCGGGGGGGCCCAACTCTACAATGAGCAGTTCTTC; CDR3aa: CASRPTSGGAQLYNEQFF; v_gene: TRBV2; j_gene: TRBJ2-1; d_gene: TRBD2; abundance: -
CDR3nt: TGTGCCAGCAGCTTGTTTGTCGGGGTCATGAACACTGAAGCTTTCTTT; CDR3aa: CASSLFVGVMNTEAFF; v_gene: TRBV5-4; j_gene: TRBJ1-1; d_gene: -; abundance: -
CDR3nt: TGTGCCAGCAGCGGGAACAGGGGAAGATTTTCCTATGGCTACACCTTC; CDR3aa: CASSGNRGRFSYGYTF; v_gene: TRBV7-2; j_gene: TRBJ1-2; d_gene: TRBD1; abundance: -
CDR3nt: TGTGCCAGCTCACCACCTGAAGGGGCCCACGAGCAGTACTTC; CDR3aa: CASSPPEGAHEQYF; v_gene: TRBV18; j_gene: TRBJ2-7; d_gene: -; abundance: once
CDR3nt: TGTGCCAGCATTCGGCGGGGTGGGGACAATGAGCAGTTCTTC; CDR3aa: CASIRRGGDNEQFF; v_gene: TRBV27; j_gene: TRBJ2-1; d_gene: -; abundance: -
CDR3nt: TGTGCCAGCAGCTCTGGAGGGGAAAAACTGTTTTTT; CDR3aa: CASSSGGEKLFF; v_gene: TRBV7-9; j_gene: TRBJ1-4; d_gene: -; abundance: -
CDR3nt: TGTGCCAGCAGCGTAGACGCGGGGGGGCCTTCAGATACGCAGTATTTT; CDR3aa: CASSVDAGGPSDTQYF; v_gene: TRBV9; j_gene: TRBJ2-3; d_gene: TRBD2; abundance: -
CDR3nt: TGTGCCAGCTCACCACGACGACTAATCAATGAGCAGTTCTTC; CDR3aa: CASSPRRLINEQFF; v_gene: TRBV18; j_gene: TRBJ2-1; d_gene: -; abundance: -
CDR3nt: TGTGCCAGCAGCTCTCGGACTAGCGGGAGGGCTGGTCTGGCGGAAGATACGCAGTATTTT; CDR3aa: CASSSRTSGRAGLAEDTQYF; v_gene: TRBV7-3; j_gene: TRBJ2-3; d_gene: TRBD2; abundance: -
CDR3nt: TGTGCCAGCTCATCGCTCGGGACAGGGGTTTACAATGAGCAGTTCTTC; CDR3aa: CASSSLGTGVYNEQFF; v_gene: TRBV18; j_gene: TRBJ2-1; d_gene: TRBD1; abundance: -
CDR3nt: TGTGCCAGCAGTGCGCACCAGGGGAACACTGAAGCTTTCTTT; CDR3aa: CASSAHQGNTEAFF; v_gene: TRBV6-1; j_gene: TRBJ1-1; d_gene: -; abundance: -
CDR3nt: TGCGCCAGCAGCTTGGCGGGAGGGCCATTTTACTTC; CDR3aa: CASSLAGGPFYF; v_gene: TRBV5-1; j_gene: TRBJ2-7; d_gene: TRBD2; abundance: -
CDR3nt: TGTGCCAGTAGTGAATACAAGGCAGCTAACTATGGCTACACCTTC; CDR3aa: CASSEYKAANYGYTF; v_gene: TRBV19; j_gene: TRBJ1-2; d_gene: -; abundance: -